The 15 T cell receptor beta chains reported below all come from one sample, sequenced in a study of T-cell memory formation after mild COVID-19. One entry per CDR3 protein, called by TCRdb with MiXCR from the 5' RACE reads. The sample records approximately 240,000 distinct CDR3 sequences, around 15% being singletons. Sequencing was carried out using PBMCs or a T cell subset sorted from them (not recorded which). Receptor source: a man aged 18 to 29 who had mild COVID-19 (a few samples of this study predate the infection). Cell type and time point are not known.

The rearrangement uses TRBV12-3 or TRBV12-4 and TRBJ2-7; 9 positions agree with TRBD1. The length of the CDR3 is 14 residues. V was pared by 7 bases and J by 5 bases, with 9 bases of the junction left unmatched. The CDR3 spells CASTMTGGANEQYF. The CDR3 region has the DNA TGTGCCAGCACTATGACAGGGGGAGCGAACGAGCAGTACTTC.

This chain uses TRBV10-1 with TRBJ1-5; 7 bases align to TRBD1. The CDR3 totals 14 residues. The junction had 3 bases not matched to a gene; V was cut back by 4 bases and J by 3 bases. The germline CDR1 and CDR2 sequences are WNHNN and SYGVQD (reference sequence). The CDR3 region has the DNA TGCGCCAGCAGTGGGGACAGCCCCAATCAGCCCCAGCATTTT. Protein sequence: CASSGDSPNQPQHF.

The CDR3 sequence: CASSLEVGEQPQHF. As DNA, the CDR3 is TGTGCCAGCAGCTTAGAGGTCGGGGAACAGCCCCAGCATTTT. The J gene is TRBJ1-5, the V gene TRBV7-9; no definite D call. From germline, CDR1 is SEHNR and CDR2 FQNEAQ (reference sequence). Trimming removed 1 base from V and 7 bases from J, with 11 bases in between. CDR3 length equals 14 residues.

This clonotype was counted only a few times. The chain joins TRBV5-1 to TRBJ2-1; 8 bases match TRBD2. Germline CDR1 SGHRS, CDR2 YFSETQ. V was pared by 6 bases and J by 6 bases, with 8 bases of the junction left unmatched. The CDR3 contains 14 residues. CDR3 residues: CASKYGGARNEQFF. In DNA, the CDR3 is TGCGCCAGCAAATACGGGGGGGCTCGCAATGAGCAGTTCTTC.

The chain combines TRBV6-1 with TRBJ2-5; D is ambiguous. The ends were cut back, 5 bases at V and 3 bases at J, with 13 bases in the middle. The CDR3 has 14 amino acids. Germline V gene sequence: CDR1 MNHNS, CDR2 SASEGT. The CDR3 spells CASSPRTSKETQYF. CDR3 DNA: TGTGCCAGCAGTCCCCGGACGTCTAAAGAGACCCAGTACTTC.

CDR3 DNA sequence: TGTGCCAGCAGTCATGGGACCACCCAGCATTTT. This codes for CASSHGTTQHF. The chain employs TRBV28 and TRBJ1-5; TRBD1 might be the D (5 bases). V gave up 5 bases and J gave up 11 bases, with 10 bases separating them. Germline lookup yields CDR1 MDHEN and CDR2 SYDVKM. This CDR3 contains 11 residues.

V is TRBV5-4 and J is TRBJ2-5, with 7 nucleotides matching TRBD1. Germline lookup yields CDR1 SGHNT and CDR2 YYREEE (reference sequence). Trimming removed 5 bases from V and 3 bases from J; junction bases left unmatched: 4. CDR3 size: 13 residues. In DNA form, the CDR3 reads TGTGCCAGCAGTGGACAGGTAGAAGAGACCCAGTACTTC. Residues: CASSGQVEETQYF.

This chain connects TRBV7-2 to TRBJ2-2; D tentatively fits TRBD1 or TRBD2 (5 bases each). Germline V gives CDR1 SGHTA, CDR2 FQGNSA. Trimming shortened V by 8 bases and J by 2 bases, and 15 bases separated the two germline ends. The CDR3 sequence is 15 residues long. In DNA, the CDR3 is TGTGCCAGCGAGGGAAGGGGTACTAACACCGGGGAGCTGTTTTTT. Translated: CASEGRGTNTGELFF.

The chain combines TRBV2 with TRBJ2-2; TRBD1 is a possible D gene (5 bases). CDR3 length: 14 residues. Germline V gene lookup returns CDR1 SNHLY and CDR2 FYNNEI. The V gene lost 5 bases and the J gene lost 4 bases, with 11 bases spanning the gap. The CDR3 nucleotides are TGTGCCAGCAGTTACCAGGGATCCACCGGGGAGCTGTTTTTT. This sequence encodes CASSYQGSTGELFF.

This clonotype was counted a few times. This chain links TRBV12-3 or TRBV12-4 with TRBJ2-7, with D possibly being TRBD1 or TRBD2 (5 bases each). The CDR3 runs to 14 residues. V was trimmed by 5 bases and J by 5 bases, leaving 16 bases between them. The CDR3 protein is CASSASAGTDEQYF. CDR3 sequence (DNA): TGTGCCAGCAGTGCCTCGGCCGGGACGGACGAGCAGTACTTC.

This clonotype was seen many times. The chain links TRBV11-2 to TRBJ1-1; TRBD1 is a possible D gene (5 bases). CDR3 length equals 13 residues. V gave up 1 base and J gave up 4 bases, with 7 bases separating them. CDR1 and CDR2 (germline): SGHAT, FQNNGV. The CDR3 coding sequence is TGTGCCAGCAGCTTAGTAGGGGCCACTGAAGCTTTCTTT. Encoded protein: CASSLVGATEAFF.

There are many counts of this clonotype. This chain links TRBV12-3 or TRBV12-4 with TRBJ1-3; TRBD1 aligns across 9 bases. Trimming took 3 bases from V and 8 from J; bases not matched to a gene: 5. The CDR3 loop spans 14 amino acids. The CDR3 reads CASSLDRGGYTIYF. The DNA of the CDR3 is TGTGCCAGCAGTTTGGACAGGGGAGGATACACCATATATTTT.

This clonotype was observed a handful of times. The J gene is TRBJ1-4, the V gene TRBV6-6, with D possibly matching TRBD1 (6 bases). Deletions cut 2 bases from V and 5 bases from J, with 9 bases between. CDR1 is MNHNY, CDR2 SVGAGI, per germline (reference sequence). The CDR3 is 14 residues long. CDR3 coding DNA: TGTGCCAGCAGTTACAGGGGGGAAAATGAAAAACTGTTTTTT. Translation gives CASSYRGENEKLFF.

This chain uses TRBV6-5 with TRBJ2-2; no clear D gene. The CDR3 sequence is 17 residues long. V lost 0 bases to trimming and J lost 1 base, with 12 bases between them. Germline CDR1 and CDR2: MNHEY and SVGAGI. In nucleotides, the CDR3 is TGTGCCAGCAGTTACTCGATAGCCCTGGGGAACACCGGGGAGCTGTTTTTT. Its translation is CASSYSIALGNTGELFF.

This clonotype was observed a few times. The chain has TRBV12-3 or TRBV12-4 and TRBJ2-3, with D perhaps matching TRBD1 or TRBD2 (5 bases each). The CDR3 extends over 15 amino acids. Trimming stripped 4 bases from V and 5 bases from J, with 16 bases between. The DNA for the CDR3 is TGTGCCAGCAGTTCTCGAGGGGCGGTCGGAGATACGCAGTATTTT. Amino acid sequence: CASSSRGAVGDTQYF.